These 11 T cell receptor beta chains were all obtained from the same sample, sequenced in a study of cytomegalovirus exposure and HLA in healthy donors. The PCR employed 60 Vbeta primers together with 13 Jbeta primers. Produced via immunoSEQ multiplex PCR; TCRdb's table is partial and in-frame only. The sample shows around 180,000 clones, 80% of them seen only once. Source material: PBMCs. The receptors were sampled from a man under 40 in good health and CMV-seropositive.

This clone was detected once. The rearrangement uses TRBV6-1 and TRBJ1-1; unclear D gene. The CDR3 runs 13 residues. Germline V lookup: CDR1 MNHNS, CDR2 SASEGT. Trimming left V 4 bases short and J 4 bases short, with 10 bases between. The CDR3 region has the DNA TGTGCCAGCAGTGGGGAGGGAGGCACTGAAGCTTTCTTT. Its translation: CASSGEGGTEAFF.

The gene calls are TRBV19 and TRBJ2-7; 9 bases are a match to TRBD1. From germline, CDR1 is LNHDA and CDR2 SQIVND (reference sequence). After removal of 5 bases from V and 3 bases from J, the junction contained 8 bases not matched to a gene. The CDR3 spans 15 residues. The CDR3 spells CASSLEPGQGYEQYF. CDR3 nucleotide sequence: TGTGCCAGTAGTCTCGAGCCGGGACAGGGCTACGAGCAGTACTTC.

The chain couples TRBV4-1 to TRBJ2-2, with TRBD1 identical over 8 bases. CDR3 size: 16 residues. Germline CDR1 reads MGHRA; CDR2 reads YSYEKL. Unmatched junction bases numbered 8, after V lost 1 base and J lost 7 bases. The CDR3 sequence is CASSQGVRGLGGELFF. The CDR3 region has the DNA TGCGCCAGCAGCCAAGGTGTCAGGGGGCTGGGCGGGGAGCTGTTTTTT.

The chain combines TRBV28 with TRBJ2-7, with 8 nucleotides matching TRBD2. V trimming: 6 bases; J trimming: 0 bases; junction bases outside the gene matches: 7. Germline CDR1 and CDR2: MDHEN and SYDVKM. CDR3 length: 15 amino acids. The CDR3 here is CASRAGTRSSYEQYF. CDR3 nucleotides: TGTGCCAGCAGAGCCGGGACTAGGAGCTCCTACGAGCAGTACTTC.

Here the CDR3 reads CASRPSGGNNSPLHF. CDR3 nucleotides: TGTGCCAGCAGGCCTTCAGGGGGGAACAATTCACCCCTCCACTTT. This sequence joins TRBV27 and TRBJ1-6, with 7 bases aligning to TRBD1. J lost 7 bases, V lost 6 bases, and 9 bases had no gene match. In germline, CDR1 is MNHEY, CDR2 SMNVEV (reference sequence). The CDR3 loop spans 15 amino acids.

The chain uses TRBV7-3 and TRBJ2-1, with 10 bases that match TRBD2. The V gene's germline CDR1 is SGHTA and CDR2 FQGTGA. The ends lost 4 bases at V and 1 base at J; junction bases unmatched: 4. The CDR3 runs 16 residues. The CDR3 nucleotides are TGTGCCAGCAGCTCGCAAGCGGGAGGGTCCTACAATGAGCAGTTCTTC. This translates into CASSSQAGGSYNEQFF.

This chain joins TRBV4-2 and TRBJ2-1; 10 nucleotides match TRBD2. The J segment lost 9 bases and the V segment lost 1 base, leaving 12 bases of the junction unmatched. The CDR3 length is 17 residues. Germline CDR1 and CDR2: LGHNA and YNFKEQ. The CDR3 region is CASSQGAERGGHVEQFF. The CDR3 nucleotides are TGTGCCAGCAGCCAAGGTGCCGAGCGGGGGGGCCATGTTGAGCAGTTCTTC.

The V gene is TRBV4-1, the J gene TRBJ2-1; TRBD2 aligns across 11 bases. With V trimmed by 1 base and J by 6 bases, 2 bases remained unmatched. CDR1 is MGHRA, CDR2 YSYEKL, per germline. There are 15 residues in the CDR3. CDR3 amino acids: CASSQGGLAVNEQFF. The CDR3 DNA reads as TGCGCCAGCAGCCAAGGGGGACTAGCGGTCAATGAGCAGTTCTTC.

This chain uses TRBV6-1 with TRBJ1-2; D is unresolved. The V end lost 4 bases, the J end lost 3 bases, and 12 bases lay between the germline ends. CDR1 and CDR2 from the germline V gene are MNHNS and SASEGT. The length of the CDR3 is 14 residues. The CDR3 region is CASSVRRDYYGYTF. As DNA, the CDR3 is TGTGCCAGCAGTGTTAGGCGGGATTACTATGGCTACACCTTC.

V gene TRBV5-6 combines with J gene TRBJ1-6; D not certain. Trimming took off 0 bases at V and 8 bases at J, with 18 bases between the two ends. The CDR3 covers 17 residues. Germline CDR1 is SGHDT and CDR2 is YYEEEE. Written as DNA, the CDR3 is TGTGCCAGCAGCTTGGGATCCGGCGGGGTTGGGTATTCACCCCTCCACTTT. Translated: CASSLGSGGVGYSPLHF.

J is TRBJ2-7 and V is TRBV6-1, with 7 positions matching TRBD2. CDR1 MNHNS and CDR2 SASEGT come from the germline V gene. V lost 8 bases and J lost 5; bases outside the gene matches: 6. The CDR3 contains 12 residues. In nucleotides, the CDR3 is TGTGCCAGCCGGGGGGAACACAACGAGCAGTACTTC. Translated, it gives CASRGEHNEQYF.